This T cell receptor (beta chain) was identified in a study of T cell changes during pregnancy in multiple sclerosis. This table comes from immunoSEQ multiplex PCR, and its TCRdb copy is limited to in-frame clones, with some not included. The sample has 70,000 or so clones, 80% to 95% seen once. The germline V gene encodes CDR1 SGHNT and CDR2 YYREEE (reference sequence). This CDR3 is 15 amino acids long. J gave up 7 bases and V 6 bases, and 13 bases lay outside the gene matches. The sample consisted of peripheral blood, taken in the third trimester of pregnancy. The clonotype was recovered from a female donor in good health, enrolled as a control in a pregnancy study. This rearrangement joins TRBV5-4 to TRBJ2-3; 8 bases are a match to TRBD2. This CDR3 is CASTQPGGPFHTQYF. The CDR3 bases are TGTGCCAGCACCCAGCCGGGGGGGCCTTTCCATACGCAGTATTTT.